This TCR beta chain comes out of a study of T cells in Graves' hyperthyroidism and ophthalmopathy. The V gene's germline CDR1 is MNHNS and CDR2 SASEGT. This CDR3 is 15 amino acids long. Trimming removed 7 bases from V and 0 bases from J, with 13 bases in between. This clonotype was observed at least ten times. The TCR beta CDR3 regions underwent amplification using RNA transcripts as the source. A set of HTBI primers served as the primers for a first-round RT-PCR of the TCR CDR3. TCRdb itself ran the multiplex PCR reads through MiXCR, one entry per CDR3 protein. The sample yields under 650,000 distinct CDR3 sequences, about 17% seen once. Patients showing uncontrolled infection, other autoimmune disease, pregnancy or lactation were ineligible.

The chain recombines TRBV6-1 with TRBJ2-1; a possible D gene is TRBD2 (6 bases). This TCR was recovered from a woman in her 30s with Graves' hyperthyroidism. Sequencing was performed on blood. CDR3 bases: TGTGCCAGCACCGGGGAGGCAAGCTCCTACAATGAGCAGTTCTTC. Residues: CASTGEASSYNEQFF.